These 28 T cell receptor beta chains share one sample of origin, sequenced in a study of blood T cell repertoires in COVID-19. Measured with immunoSEQ multiplex PCR; TCRdb has only the in-frame clones, and not every one. The data hold 200,000 to 250,000 clones, with 85% to 90% observed a single time. The sequencing input was peripheral blood. The receptors were sampled from a man aged 25 to 40 with COVID-19, enrolled during active disease.

V and J are TRBV4-1 and TRBJ1-4; D unclear. The CDR3 has 13 residues. CDR1 and CDR2 from the germline V gene are MGHRA and YSYEKL. V shed 0 bases and J shed 8 bases, with 7 bases lying between them. The CDR3 coding sequence is TGCGCCAGCAGCCAAGATCTCGTGGAAAAACTGTTTTTT. This gives the protein CASSQDLVEKLFF.

The rearrangement joins TRBV12-3 or TRBV12-4 to TRBJ2-2; D is perhaps TRBD1 (5 bases). This CDR3 region has 13 residues. V dropped 6 bases and J dropped 6 bases, with 11 bases sitting between them. CDR3 DNA: TGTGCCAGCAGCCAGGGTGGGTCCGGGGAGCTGTTTTTT. Its translation: CASSQGGSGELFF.

The genes are TRBV18 and TRBJ1-2; the D gene is possibly TRBD1 (5 bases). CDR1 is KGHSH, CDR2 LQKENI, per germline. The CDR3 runs to 14 residues. V lost 6 bases and J 8 bases, leaving 19 bases between the germline ends. The CDR3 sequence: CASSRAGELEGYTF. CDR3 DNA sequence: TGTGCCAGCTCTCGAGCGGGGGAGCTTGAAGGCTACACCTTC.

V gene TRBV19 combines with J gene TRBJ2-7; D gene unclear. The CDR3 runs to 14 residues. Deletions cut 1 base from V and 5 bases from J, with 12 bases between. Germline CDR1 is LNHDA and CDR2 is SQIVND (reference sequence). Written as DNA, the CDR3 is TGTGCCAGTAGTATAGTTGGCGGATGGGACGAGCAGTACTTC. This sequence encodes CASSIVGGWDEQYF.

The chain has TRBV5-1 and TRBJ2-6, with 7 bases identical to TRBD1. From germline, CDR1 is SGHRS and CDR2 YFSETQ. The V gene end was trimmed by 1 base and the J gene end by 0 bases; junction bases not matched to a gene: 7. CDR3 length equals 18 residues. CDR3 in amino acids: CASSLFDRELSGANVLTF. Here the CDR3 DNA reads TGCGCCAGCAGCTTGTTCGACAGGGAACTCTCTGGGGCCAACGTCCTGACTTTC.

The chain carries TRBV6-2 or TRBV6-3 and TRBJ2-3; D may be TRBD1 (6 bases). The CDR3 extends over 15 amino acids. The V end was cut by 4 bases, the J end by 4 bases, with 15 bases between. Per germline, CDR1 MNHEY and CDR2 SVGEGT. CDR3 in DNA: TGTGCCAGCAGTTTCAGGGACATTACCCCAGATACGCAGTATTTT. This codes for CASSFRDITPDTQYF.

The chain has TRBV19 and TRBJ1-2; possible D gene TRBD1, 6 bases. Germline loops: CDR1 LNHDA, CDR2 SQIVND (reference sequence). This CDR3 region has 16 residues. Deletions cut 6 bases from V and 3 bases from J, with 20 bases between. The CDR3 DNA is TGTGCCAGTAGCCCCCCTAGGGGGAGGGAATACTATGGCTACACCTTC. Translation gives CASSPPRGREYYGYTF.

The chain recombines TRBV3-1 (or the pseudogene TRBV3-2) with TRBJ2-1; 14 bases are shared with TRBD2. Germline CDR1 LGHDT, CDR2 YNNKEL (reference sequence). The CDR3 covers 17 residues. Trimming removed 4 bases from V and 7 bases from J; junction bases left unmatched: 9. The CDR3 DNA is TGTGCCAGCAGCCCAACCGGGACTAGCGGGAGATCGAATGAGCAGTTCTTC. Amino acids: CASSPTGTSGRSNEQFF.

The gene calls are TRBV6-4 and TRBJ2-1; D gene ambiguous. V lost 5 bases to trimming and J lost 0 bases, with 8 bases between them. There are 14 residues in the CDR3. CDR1 and CDR2 from the germline V gene are MRHNA and SNTAGT. CDR3: CASSPFSSYNEQFF. As DNA, the CDR3 is TGTGCCAGCAGTCCCTTTAGCTCCTACAATGAGCAGTTCTTC.

This CDR3 is CASSFGTFNTEAFF. The CDR3 DNA reads TGCGCCAGCAGCTTCGGGACATTTAACACTGAAGCTTTCTTT. The genes are TRBV5-1 and TRBJ1-1; weak D call: TRBD1 (6 bases). CDR1 is SGHRS and CDR2 is YFSETQ in the germline V gene. The CDR3 has 14 amino acids. V lost 2 bases, J lost 2 bases, and 10 bases lay in between.

The chain recombines TRBV5-4 with TRBJ1-6; 12 bases align to TRBD1. V shed 2 bases, J shed 10 bases, and the junction held 13 bases outside the gene matches. The CDR3 loop spans 18 amino acids. Germline V gene data show CDR1 as SGHNT and CDR2 as YYREEE (reference sequence). For the CDR3, the DNA is TGTGCCAGCAGCTTTAAGGTCCGGGGACAGGGGGCACAATCACCCCTCCACTTT. Its translation is CASSFKVRGQGAQSPLHF.

The genes are TRBV7-3 and TRBJ2-1, with TRBD2 matching over 9 bases. CDR3 size: 16 residues. Trimming at V came to 2 bases and at J to 9 bases, leaving 11 bases not matched to a gene. Germline values: CDR1 SGHTA, CDR2 FQGTGA. The CDR3 region has the DNA TGTGCCAGCAGCTTATGGGGCGCGGGAGGGCCGGGTGAGCAGTTCTTC. Its protein is CASSLWGAGGPGEQFF. Based on the CDR3 plus reference TRBV7-3 and TRBJ2-1, the full variable domain is GAGVSQTPSNKVTEKGKYVELRCDPISGHTALYWYRQSLGQGPEFLIYFQGTGAADDSGLPNDRFFAVRPEGSVSTLKIQRTERGDSAVYLCASSLWGAGGPGEQFFGPGTRLTVL.

The chain joins TRBV9 to TRBJ1-2; 7 bases map to TRBD1. The CDR3 is 15 amino acids. Germline CDR1 and CDR2: SGDLS and YYNGEE. V shed 0 bases, J shed 5 bases, and the junction held 7 bases outside the gene matches. Here the CDR3 DNA reads TGTGCCAGCAGCGTAGCGCCCTCAGGGGGTTATGGCTACACCTTC. Translated, it gives CASSVAPSGGYGYTF.

The chain carries TRBV19 and TRBJ1-3; D is possibly TRBD1 (6 bases). The CDR3 totals 14 residues. CDR1 LNHDA and CDR2 SQIVND come from the germline V gene (reference sequence). Trimming cost V 9 bases and J 0 bases, with 12 bases left between them. The CDR3 loop reads CASNRELSGNTIYF. CDR3 nucleotide sequence: TGTGCCAGCAACAGGGAGCTCTCTGGAAACACCATATATTTT.

The gene calls are TRBV29-1 and TRBJ2-1; D perhaps matches TRBD2 (6 bases). The CDR3 loop spans 13 amino acids. V was pared by 6 bases and J by 9 bases, with 18 bases between. Germline loops: CDR1 SQVTM, CDR2 ANQGSEA. The CDR3 here is CSVVGLLRIEQFF. The CDR3 nucleotides read TGCAGCGTGGTGGGACTGTTGAGGATTGAGCAGTTCTTC.

The chain has TRBV6-2 or TRBV6-3 and TRBJ1-4; D is undetermined. The CDR3 contains 17 residues. Per germline, CDR1 MNHEY and CDR2 SVGEGT. V was trimmed by 2 bases and J by 1 base, leaving 14 bases between them. CDR3 region: CASSYEDQRRTNEKLFF. The CDR3 nucleotides read TGTGCCAGCAGTTACGAGGATCAACGGAGAACTAATGAAAAACTGTTTTTT.

The chain links TRBV7-6 to TRBJ1-4, with D possibly being TRBD1 (6 bases). The CDR3 contains 14 residues. V shed 3 bases and J shed 7 bases, with 12 bases lying between them. CDR1 and CDR2 (germline): SGHVS, FNYEAQ. CDR3 in amino acids: CASSFGQGSEKLFF. CDR3 in DNA: TGTGCCAGCAGCTTTGGGCAGGGGTCTGAAAAACTGTTTTTT.

The CDR3 DNA reads TGTGCCAGTAGTACCCTAGGGCGGGCCGAGCAGTTCTTC. Protein: CASSTLGRAEQFF. The chain uses TRBV19 and TRBJ2-1; D may be TRBD2 (5 bases). The length of the CDR3 is 13 residues. The germline CDR1 and CDR2 sequences are LNHDA and SQIVND (reference sequence). Trimming pared 4 bases from V and 10 bases from J, leaving 14 bases between.

The chain combines TRBV7-2 with TRBJ2-1, with TRBD2 matching over 9 bases. From germline, CDR1 is SGHTA and CDR2 FQGNSA. The V and J ends lost 1 base and 4 bases, in that order; junction bases with no gene match: 5. The CDR3 runs 16 residues. The CDR3, as DNA: TGTGCCAGCAGCTTAGTTAGCGGGAGAGGGTACAATGAGCAGTTCTTC. This translates into CASSLVSGRGYNEQFF.

J is TRBJ2-1 and V is TRBV18; the D gene is possibly TRBD2 (6 bases). Germline V gene lookup returns CDR1 KGHSH and CDR2 LQKENI. Trimming stripped 3 bases from V and 4 bases from J, with 10 bases between. This CDR3 contains 14 residues. This chain's CDR3 is CASSPGTFYNEQFF. The CDR3 DNA reads TGTGCCAGCTCACCCGGGACTTTTTACAATGAGCAGTTCTTC.

The J gene is TRBJ2-6, the V gene TRBV5-1, with D possibly being TRBD1 (5 bases). Trimming removed 0 bases from V and 0 bases from J, with 13 bases in between. CDR1 and CDR2 (germline): SGHRS, YFSETQ. CDR3 size: 18 residues. The CDR3 DNA follows: TGCGCCAGCAGCTTGGATCCGGGTAGGGGCTCTGGGGCCAACGTCCTGACTTTC. Protein product: CASSLDPGRGSGANVLTF.

The chain joins TRBV5-4 to TRBJ1-1; D perhaps matches TRBD1 (5 bases). Trimming took 0 bases from V and 5 from J, leaving 14 bases between them. The CDR3 is 15 residues long. The germline V gene has CDR1 SGHNT and CDR2 YYREEE (reference sequence). The CDR3 sequence is CASSLGGASFTEAFF. The CDR3 coding sequence is TGTGCCAGCAGCTTGGGGGGCGCTAGTTTTACTGAAGCTTTCTTT.

This clone was detected only once. The DNA for the CDR3 is TGTGCCAGCAGTCCACTTTGGACAGGGTCCTACACCTTC. As protein: CASSPLWTGSYTF. The chain links TRBV6-5 to TRBJ1-2; 8 nucleotides agree with TRBD1. The CDR3 runs to 13 residues. Germline V lookup: CDR1 MNHEY, CDR2 SVGAGI. V was clipped by 5 bases and J by 10 bases; unmatched bases: 9.

A single count supports this clone. The chain employs TRBV7-9 and TRBJ1-2, with TRBD1 matching 8 bases. Germline-derived CDR1 and CDR2 are SEHNR and FQNEAQ (reference sequence). The CDR3 contains 15 residues. V was pared by 1 base and J by 4 bases, with 5 bases of the junction left unmatched. The CDR3 region has the DNA TGTGCCAGCAGCTTAGGGGGACAGGCATCCTATGGCTACACCTTC. This gives the protein CASSLGGQASYGYTF.

The rearrangement links TRBV5-1 to TRBJ1-1; weak D call: TRBD1 (5 bases). The CDR3 is 18 residues long. Germline V CDR1 and CDR2: SGHRS, YFSETQ. Deletions cut 4 bases from V and 7 bases from J, with 29 bases between. CDR3 DNA sequence: TGCGCCAGCAGCGCAGACAAGGGGCAGGGAGGGATCGAAGGTGAAGCTTTCTTT. It is translated as CASSADKGQGGIEGEAFF.

The V and J genes are TRBV20-1 and TRBJ1-5, with TRBD1 identical over 10 bases. The CDR3 spans 18 residues. CDR1 DFQATT and CDR2 SNEGSKA come from the germline V gene (reference sequence). V lost 3 bases, J lost 1 base, and 12 bases stayed unmatched. CDR3 region: CSASLRDRGRTSNQPQHF. CDR3 DNA sequence: TGCAGTGCTAGTTTGCGGGACAGGGGTAGGACAAGCAATCAGCCCCAGCATTTT.

The chain joins TRBV27 to TRBJ2-7; TRBD2 is a possible D gene (5 bases). Between the trimmed V and J ends, which lost 5 bases and 2 bases, there was a span of 13 bases. Germline CDR1 is MNHEY and CDR2 is SMNVEV (reference sequence). This CDR3 comprises 14 residues. The chain's CDR3 is CASSVRGGAYEQYF. CDR3 sequence (DNA): TGTGCCAGCAGTGTCCGGGGTGGGGCCTACGAGCAGTACTTC.

The chain has TRBV5-4 and TRBJ2-7; 9 bases are a match to TRBD1. V shed 0 bases, J shed 3 bases, and the junction held 4 bases outside the gene matches. Per the germline V gene, CDR1 is SGHNT and CDR2 is YYREEE (reference sequence). This CDR3 contains 15 residues. The CDR3 reads CASSLGTGDFYEQYF. DNA for the CDR3: TGTGCCAGCAGCTTGGGGACAGGGGATTTCTACGAGCAGTACTTC.